The rows below give T cell receptor beta chains drawn from one sample of a study of T cell repertoires in cytomegalovirus infection. TCRdb reprocessed the reads via MiXCR and lists one record per CDR3 protein. The sample lists 680,000 or so distinct CDR3 sequences; 35% were seen once. Sequencing input: PBMCs. These receptors were obtained from a human donor in good health (CMV status not recorded). Some clones in this sample may be carry-over from other donors' samples. CDR3s include the opening cysteine and the closing phenylalanine or tryptophan. A D gene is named only where the DNA matches it firmly. Size is stated for part of the rows, as once, few or many counts, or as a class when the clone is expanded.

clone_size | j_call | cdr3_length | v_call | d_call | cdr3_aa | cdr3_nt
. | TRBJ1-5 | 15 | TRBV28 | . | CASTLGGNSNQPQHF | TGTGCCAGCACCCTCGGCGGGAATAGCAATCAGCCCCAGCATTTT
many | TRBJ2-1 | 15 | TRBV28 | . | CASSQGTKGKGEQFF | TGTGCCAGCAGCCAGGGGACGAAGGGTAAGGGTGAGCAGTTCTTC
few | TRBJ2-5 | 15 | TRBV7-8 | . | CASSWGAGERETQYF | TGTGCCAGCAGCTGGGGGGCAGGGGAAAGAGAGACCCAGTACTTC
. | TRBJ1-5 | 15 | TRBV12-3/TRBV12-4 | TRBD1 | CASRAAGQGNQPQHF | TGTGCCAGCAGGGCTGCCGGACAGGGGAATCAGCCCCAGCATTTT
. | TRBJ2-7 | 15 | TRBV2 | . | CASTQDWGSSYEQYF | TGTGCCAGCACCCAGGACTGGGGGAGCTCCTACGAGCAGTACTTC
. | TRBJ2-1 | 19 | TRBV7-9 | . | CASSLSLGGRVSSYNEQFF | TGTGCCAGCAGCTTATCCCTAGGTGGACGAGTTAGCTCCTACAATGAGCAGTTCTTC
. | TRBJ1-1 | 13 | TRBV20-1 | . | CSASLQMNTEAFF | TGCAGTGCTAGTTTGCAGATGAACACTGAAGCTTTCTTT
. | TRBJ2-3 | 13 | TRBV7-6 | . | CASSLGDHDTQYF | TGTGCCAGCAGCTTAGGGGACCACGATACGCAGTATTTT
. | TRBJ1-5 | 13 | TRBV10-2 | . | CASSESRFQPQHF | TGCGCCAGCAGTGAGTCTAGATTTCAGCCCCAGCATTTT
. | TRBJ1-2 | 15 | TRBV2 | TRBD1 | CASRGRDRGNYGYTF | TGTGCCAGCAGAGGCCGGGACAGGGGAAACTATGGCTACACCTTC
few | TRBJ2-3 | 17 | TRBV7-3 | . | CASSLLTSGEGTDTQYF | TGTGCCAGCAGCTTATTAACTTCAGGGGAAGGCACAGATACGCAGTATTTT
few | TRBJ2-7 | 15 | TRBV7-4 | . | CASSPDKGWAYEQYF | TGTGCCAGCAGCCCCGATAAGGGGTGGGCCTACGAGCAGTACTTC
. | TRBJ2-7 | 17 | TRBV19 | TRBD1 | CASSIRSGGQGSYEQYF | TGTGCCAGTAGTATTAGATCCGGGGGACAGGGTTCCTACGAGCAGTACTTC
. | TRBJ1-4 | 14 | TRBV7-6 | TRBD1 | CASSLARDSEKLFF | TGTGCCAGCAGCTTAGCGAGGGACAGCGAAAAACTGTTTTTT
. | TRBJ1-3 | 12 | TRBV19 | . | CASAGTPNTIYF | TGTGCCAGTGCTGGGACCCCAAACACCATATATTTT
. | TRBJ2-1 | 17 | TRBV29-1 | . | CSVEDPMGRSSYNEQFF | TGCAGCGTTGAAGATCCGATGGGGCGGAGCTCCTACAATGAGCAGTTCTTC
once | TRBJ2-5 | 16 | TRBV5-1 | TRBD1 | CASSLAVTGSRETQYF | TGCGCCAGCAGCTTGGCTGTGACAGGGAGTCGAGAGACCCAGTACTTC
few | TRBJ2-5 | 12 | TRBV28 | . | CASSPRWETQYF | TGTGCCAGCAGCCCTCGATGGGAGACCCAGTACTTC
. | TRBJ2-5 | 14 | TRBV5-1 | . | CASTLATYQETQYF | TGCGCCAGCACGCTAGCGACGTACCAAGAGACCCAGTACTTC
. | TRBJ2-1 | 13 | TRBV7-2 | . | CASSFISFNEQFF | TGTGCCAGCAGCTTTATTTCTTTCAATGAGCAGTTCTTC
. | TRBJ2-3 | 15 | TRBV28 | TRBD2 | CASSLDGRADGTQYF | TGTGCCAGCAGTTTAGATGGGAGGGCCGACGGTACGCAGTATTTT
. | TRBJ1-3 | 14 | TRBV12-3/TRBV12-4 | . | CASSLQDFGNTIYF | TGTGCCAGCAGCCTACAGGACTTTGGAAACACCATATATTTT
few | TRBJ2-3 | 14 | TRBV7-3 | . | CASSQVSSTDTQYF | TGTGCCAGCAGCCAAGTCTCGAGCACAGATACGCAGTATTTT
. | TRBJ2-7 | 16 | TRBV28 | TRBD1 | CASSIWGQGNRYEQYF | TGTGCCAGCAGCATTTGGGGACAGGGAAATCGGTACGAGCAGTACTTC
few | TRBJ1-4 | 15 | TRBV11-2 | TRBD1 | CASSLGQGGGEKLFF | TGTGCCAGCAGCTTAGGACAGGGAGGGGGTGAAAAACTGTTTTTT
few | TRBJ2-3 | 16 | TRBV5-1 | . | CASSFPGSLFADTQYF | TGCGCCAGCAGCTTCCCCGGGAGCCTTTTCGCAGATACGCAGTATTTT
few | TRBJ1-4 | 14 | TRBV5-1 | . | CASSRDGFNEKLFF | TGCGCCAGCAGCCGGGACGGATTTAATGAAAAACTGTTTTTT
. | TRBJ1-4 | 16 | TRBV7-6 | TRBD1 | CASSLGDRGNGEKLFF | TGTGCCAGCAGCTTAGGGGACAGAGGAAATGGTGAAAAACTGTTTTTT
few | TRBJ2-7 | 13 | TRBV29-1 | TRBD1 | CSVGQGKVYEQYF | TGCAGCGTTGGACAGGGTAAGGTCTACGAGCAGTACTTC
. | TRBJ2-1 | 17 | TRBV11-2 | TRBD2 | CASTTDGLAEFYNEQFF | TGTGCCAGCACTACGGACGGACTAGCGGAGTTCTACAATGAGCAGTTCTTC
. | TRBJ1-1 | 13 | TRBV29-1 | TRBD1 | CSVGQVKNTEAFF | TGCAGCGTAGGACAGGTTAAGAACACTGAAGCTTTCTTT
. | TRBJ1-5 | 18 | TRBV23-1 | . | CASSQSRMGGINNQPQHF | TGCGCCAGCAGTCAATCGCGAATGGGGGGAATCAACAATCAGCCCCAGCATTTT
. | TRBJ2-7 | 15 | TRBV28 | . | CASSTGGQTTYEQYF | TGTGCCAGCAGCACCGGAGGGCAGACCACCTACGAGCAGTACTTC
many | TRBJ1-2 | 13 | TRBV11-2 | . | CASRGETQHGYTF | TGTGCCAGCAGGGGAGAGACCCAACATGGCTACACCTTC
. | TRBJ2-1 | 15 | TRBV7-8 | TRBD2 | CASSPGLGYYNEQSF | TGTGCCAGCAGCCCCGGACTAGGTTACTACAATGAGCAGTCCTTC
few | TRBJ2-1 | 15 | TRBV7-8 | TRBD2 | CASSASSGGVGTQFF | TGTGCCAGCAGCGCATCTAGCGGGGGGGTCGGTACGCAGTTCTTC
few | TRBJ1-3 | 17 | TRBV11-1 | . | CASSARTQAASGNTIYF | TGTGCCAGCAGCGCAAGGACACAGGCCGCCTCTGGAAACACCATATATTTT
once | TRBJ2-7 | 16 | TRBV27 | . | CASSSQAGGLSYEQYF | TGTGCCAGCAGTTCCCAGGCCGGCGGCCTCTCCTACGAGCAGTACTTC
few | TRBJ1-1 | 13 | TRBV18 | . | CASSDSMNTEAFF | TGTGCCAGCTCCGACAGTATGAACACTGAAGCTTTCTTT
few | TRBJ1-5 | 14 | TRBV19 | TRBD1 | CASTPDRAGQPQHF | TGTGCCAGTACCCCGGACAGGGCGGGCCAGCCCCAGCATTTT
. | TRBJ1-2 | 18 | TRBV6-6 | . | CASSYSTESHFSPYGYTF | TGTGCCAGCAGTTACTCCACCGAGTCCCACTTTTCCCCCTATGGCTACACCTTC
few | TRBJ2-7 | 14 | TRBV6-1 | . | CASGQGGGSYEQYF | TGTGCCAGCGGACAGGGAGGGGGGTCCTACGAGCAGTACTTC
. | TRBJ2-7 | 12 | TRBV12-3/TRBV12-4 | . | CASSLVAGRQYF | TGTGCCAGCAGTTTAGTAGCAGGGAGGCAGTACTTC
few | TRBJ1-1 | 19 | TRBV3-1 | . | CASSQDRRAAGSTNTEAFF | TGTGCCAGCAGCCAAGACCGCCGGGCTGCAGGGTCGACGAACACTGAAGCTTTCTTT
. | TRBJ2-3 | 15 | TRBV20-1 | . | CSADRLVTSTDTQYF | TGCAGTGCTGATCGACTAGTGACTAGCACAGATACGCAGTATTTT
. | TRBJ1-1 | 14 | TRBV7-2 | . | CASSLAGLDGEALF | TGTGCCAGCAGCTTAGCGGGTTTGGATGGCGAAGCTTTATTT
. | TRBJ2-7 | 14 | TRBV28 | TRBD2 | CASSYSGRNYEQYF | TGTGCCAGCAGTTATAGCGGGAGAAACTACGAGCAGTACTTC
. | TRBJ2-2 | 11 | TRBV12-3/TRBV12-4 | . | CSSRSGGELWF | TGTTCCAGCAGGAGTGGCGGGGAGCTGTGGTTT
once | TRBJ2-1 | 15 | TRBV6-1 | TRBD1 | CASSHGTAWNNEQFF | TGTGCCAGCAGTCACGGGACAGCCTGGAACAATGAGCAGTTCTTC
. | TRBJ2-5 | 14 | TRBV6-5 | . | CASSSIRQEETQYF | TGTGCCAGCAGTTCAATCCGCCAGGAAGAGACCCAGTACTTC
few | TRBJ1-1 | 16 | TRBV28 | . | CASSLWGVLTNTEAFF | TGTGCCAGCAGTTTATGGGGAGTGTTGACGAACACTGAAGCTTTCTTT
few | TRBJ1-2 | 14 | TRBV6-1 | . | CASSTGTSNYGYTF | TGTGCCAGCAGCACCGGGACATCAAACTATGGCTACACCTTC